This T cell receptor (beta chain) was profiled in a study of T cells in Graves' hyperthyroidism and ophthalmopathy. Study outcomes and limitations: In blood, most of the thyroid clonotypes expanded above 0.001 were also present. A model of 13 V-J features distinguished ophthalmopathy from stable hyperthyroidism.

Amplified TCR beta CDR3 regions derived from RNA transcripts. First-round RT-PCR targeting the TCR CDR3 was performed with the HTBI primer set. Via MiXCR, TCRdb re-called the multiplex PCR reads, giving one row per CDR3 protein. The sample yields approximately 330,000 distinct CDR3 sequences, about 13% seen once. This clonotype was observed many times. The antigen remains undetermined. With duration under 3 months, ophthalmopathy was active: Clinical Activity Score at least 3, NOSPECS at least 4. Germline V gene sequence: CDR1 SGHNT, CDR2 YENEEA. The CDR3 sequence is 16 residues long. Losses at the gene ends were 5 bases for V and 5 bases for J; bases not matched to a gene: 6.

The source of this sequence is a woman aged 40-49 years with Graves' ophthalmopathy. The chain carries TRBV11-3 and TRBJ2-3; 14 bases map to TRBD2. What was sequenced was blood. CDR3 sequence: CASSPGLAGVGDTQYF. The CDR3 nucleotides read TGTGCCAGCAGCCCGGGACTAGCGGGAGTAGGAGATACGCAGTATTTT. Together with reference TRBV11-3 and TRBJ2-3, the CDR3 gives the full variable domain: EAGVVQSPRYKIIEKKQPVAFWCNPISGHNTLYWYLQNLGQGPELLIRYENEEAVDDSQLPKDRFSAERLKGVDSTLKIQPAELGDSAVYLCASSPGLAGVGDTQYFGPGTRLTVL.